This TCR beta chain was captured in a study of monozygotic twins with cystic fibrosis. Overall study context: With around 14 PCR cycles, barcoded libraries came from about 3 micrograms of fragmented DNA. Study findings and constraints: Age, concordance and disease severity did not associate with shared CDR3 numbers. Monozygotic CF twin pairs shared significantly more nucleotide-identical clonotypes than unrelated CF individuals did.

The CDR3 totals 14 residues. The junction had 9 bases not matched to a gene; V was cut back by 5 bases and J by 5 bases. The V gene's germline CDR1 is LNHDA and CDR2 SQIVND (reference sequence). Concerning this clone: Its antigen is still unknown.

Here immunoSEQ multiplex PCR was the method, and the copy in TCRdb shows in-frame clones only, minus some. The repertoire includes just under 20,000 clones, 75% to 95% of them detected once, and roughly 1.5% sits in the top ten. What was sequenced was blood. This rearrangement joins TRBV19 to TRBJ2-7; TRBD1 agrees at 7 bases. The clonotype comes from a girl aged 2-10 years with cystic fibrosis. In nucleotides, the CDR3 is TGTGCCAGTAGTCCCAGAGGGGGCTGGGACGAGCAGTACTTC. Protein sequence: CASSPRGGWDEQYF.